The clone carrying this T cell receptor beta chain has a count of ten or more. Time point noted: longitudinal time-point 3. The unsorted libraries were generated from a total of 2 million PBMCs, which had been stored in RNAlater at -80 C. The sample comes from a study of neurological immune-mediated disorders. The V end lost 5 bases, the J end lost 6 bases, and 18 bases lay between the germline ends. The CDR3 length is 14 residues. In germline, CDR1 is SGHRS, CDR2 YFSETQ. The cDNA was synthesized by means of template-switch 5'RACE, which was carried out with 10-nucleotide random UMIs. MiXCR, run by TCRdb on the 5' RACE reads, gives a single entry per CDR3 protein. The sample carries approximately 100,000 distinct CDR3 sequences, 9.5% to 14% recorded once.

The rearrangement links TRBV5-1 to TRBJ2-7; the D gene is possibly TRBD1 (6 bases). What was sequenced was PBMCs. The sequence was obtained from a female donor with HTLV-1-associated myelopathy (HAM/TSP). CDR3 protein: CASSLLTGPAEQYF. Here the CDR3 DNA reads TGCGCCAGCAGTCTCTTGACAGGCCCTGCCGAGCAGTACTTC.